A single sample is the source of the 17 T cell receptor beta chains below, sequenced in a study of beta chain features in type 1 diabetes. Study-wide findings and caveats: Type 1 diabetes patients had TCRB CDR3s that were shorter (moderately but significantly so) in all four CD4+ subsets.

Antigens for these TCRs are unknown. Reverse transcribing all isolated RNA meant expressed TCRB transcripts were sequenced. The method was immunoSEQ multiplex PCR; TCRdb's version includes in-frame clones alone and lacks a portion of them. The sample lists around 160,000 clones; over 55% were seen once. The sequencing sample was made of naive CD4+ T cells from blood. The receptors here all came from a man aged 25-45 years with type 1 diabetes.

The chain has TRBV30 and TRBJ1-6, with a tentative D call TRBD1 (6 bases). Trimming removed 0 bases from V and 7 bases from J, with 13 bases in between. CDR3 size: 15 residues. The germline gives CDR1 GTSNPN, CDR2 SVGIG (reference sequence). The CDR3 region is CAWSVLRGSNSPLHF. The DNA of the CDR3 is TGTGCCTGGAGTGTACTCAGGGGCTCGAATTCACCCCTCCACTTT. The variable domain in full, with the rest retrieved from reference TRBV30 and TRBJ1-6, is SQTIHQWPATLVQPVGSPLSLECTVEGTSNPNLYWYRQAAGRGLQLLFYSVGIGQISSEVPQNLSASRPQDRQFILSSKKLLLSDSGFYLCAWSVLRGSNSPLHFGNGTRLTVT.

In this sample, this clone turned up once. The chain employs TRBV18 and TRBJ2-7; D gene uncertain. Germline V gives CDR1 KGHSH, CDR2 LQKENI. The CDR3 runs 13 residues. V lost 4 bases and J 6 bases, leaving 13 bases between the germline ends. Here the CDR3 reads CASSREKLSEQYF. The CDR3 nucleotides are TGTGCCAGCTCACGGGAAAAACTGAGCGAGCAGTACTTC.

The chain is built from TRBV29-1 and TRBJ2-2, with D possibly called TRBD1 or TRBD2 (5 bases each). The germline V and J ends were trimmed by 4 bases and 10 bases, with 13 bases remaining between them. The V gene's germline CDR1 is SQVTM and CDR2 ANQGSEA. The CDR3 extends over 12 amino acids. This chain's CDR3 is CSVGGFLEELFF. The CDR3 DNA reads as TGCAGCGTTGGGGGGTTCCTCGAGGAGCTGTTTTTT.

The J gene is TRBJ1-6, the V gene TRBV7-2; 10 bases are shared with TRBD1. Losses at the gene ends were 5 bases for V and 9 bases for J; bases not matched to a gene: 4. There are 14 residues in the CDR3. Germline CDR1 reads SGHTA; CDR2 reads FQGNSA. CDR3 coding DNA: TGTGCCAGCAGCCCCGGGACAGGGGCTTCACCCCTCCACTTT. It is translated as CASSPGTGASPLHF.

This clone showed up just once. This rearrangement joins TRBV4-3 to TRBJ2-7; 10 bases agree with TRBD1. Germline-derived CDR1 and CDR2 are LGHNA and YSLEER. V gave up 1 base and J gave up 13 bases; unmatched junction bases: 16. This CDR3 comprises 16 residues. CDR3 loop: CASSQGQGATINPLYF. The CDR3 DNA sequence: TGCGCCAGCAGCCAAGGACAGGGGGCGACCATCAACCCCTTATACTTC.

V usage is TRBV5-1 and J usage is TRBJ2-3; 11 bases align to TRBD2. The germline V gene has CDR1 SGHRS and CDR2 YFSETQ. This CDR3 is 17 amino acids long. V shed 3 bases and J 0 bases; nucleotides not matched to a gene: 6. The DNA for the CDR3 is TGCGCCAGCAGCTATCTGCTAGCGGGGGGAAGCACAGATACGCAGTATTTT. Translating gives CASSYLLAGGSTDTQYF. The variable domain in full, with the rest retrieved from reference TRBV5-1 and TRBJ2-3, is KAGVTQTPRYLIKTRGQQVTLSCSPISGHRSVSWYQQTPGQGLQFLFEYFSETQRNKGNFPGRFSGRQFSNSRSEMNVSTLELGDSALYLCASSYLLAGGSTDTQYFGPGTRLTVL.

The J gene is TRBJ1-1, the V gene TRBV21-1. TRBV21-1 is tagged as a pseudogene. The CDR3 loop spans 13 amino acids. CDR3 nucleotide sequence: TGTGCCACCAGGGTCCGGGCGAACACTGAAGCTTTCTTT. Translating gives CATRVRANTEAFF.

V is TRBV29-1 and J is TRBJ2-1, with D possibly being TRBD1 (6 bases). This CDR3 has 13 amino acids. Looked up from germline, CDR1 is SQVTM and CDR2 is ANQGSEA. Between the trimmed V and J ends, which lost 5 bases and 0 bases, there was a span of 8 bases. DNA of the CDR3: TGCAGCGTTACAGGGAGCTCCTACAATGAGCAGTTCTTC. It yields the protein CSVTGSSYNEQFF.

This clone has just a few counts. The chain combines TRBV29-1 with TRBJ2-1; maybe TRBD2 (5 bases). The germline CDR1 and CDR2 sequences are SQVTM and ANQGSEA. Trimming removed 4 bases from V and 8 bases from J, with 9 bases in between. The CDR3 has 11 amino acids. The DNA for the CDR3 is TGCAGCGTTGCTAGCAGTCATGAGCAGTTCTTC. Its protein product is CSVASSHEQFF.

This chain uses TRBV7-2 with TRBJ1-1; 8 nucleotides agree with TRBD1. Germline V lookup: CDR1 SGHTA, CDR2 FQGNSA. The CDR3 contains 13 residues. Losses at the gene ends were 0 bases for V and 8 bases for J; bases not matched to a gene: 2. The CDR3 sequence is CASSLAGDREAFF. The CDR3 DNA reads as TGTGCCAGCAGCTTAGCGGGGGACAGGGAAGCTTTCTTT.

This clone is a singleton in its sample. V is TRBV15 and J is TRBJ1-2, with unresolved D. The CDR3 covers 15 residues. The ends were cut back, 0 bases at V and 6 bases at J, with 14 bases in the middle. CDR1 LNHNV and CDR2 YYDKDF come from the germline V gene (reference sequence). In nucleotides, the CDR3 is TGTGCCACCAGCAGAGATTCGGAAGGGAGCCATGGCTACACCTTC. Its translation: CATSRDSEGSHGYTF.

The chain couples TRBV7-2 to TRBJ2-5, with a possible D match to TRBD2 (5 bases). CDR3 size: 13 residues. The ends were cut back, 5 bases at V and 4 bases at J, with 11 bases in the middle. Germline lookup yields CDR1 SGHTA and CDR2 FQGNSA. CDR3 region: CASSPDWGETQYF. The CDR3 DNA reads TGTGCCAGCAGCCCGGACTGGGGAGAGACCCAGTACTTC.

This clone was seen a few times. CDR3 in amino acids: CSVLPAGRNSPLHF. CDR3 DNA: TGCAGCGTCCTTCCAGCAGGGCGTAATTCACCCCTCCACTTT. The chain combines TRBV29-1 with TRBJ1-6, with D possibly TRBD1 on 5 matching bases. Germline CDR1 is SQVTM and CDR2 is ANQGSEA. The CDR3 covers 14 residues. Trimming removed 6 bases at V and 6 bases at J, with 15 bases between.

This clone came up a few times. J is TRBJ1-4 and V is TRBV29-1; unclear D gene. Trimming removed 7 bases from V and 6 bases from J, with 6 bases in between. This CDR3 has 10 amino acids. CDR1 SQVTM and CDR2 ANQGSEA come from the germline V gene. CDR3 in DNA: TGCAGCGCCCATGATGAAAAACTGTTTTTT. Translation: CSAHDEKLFF.

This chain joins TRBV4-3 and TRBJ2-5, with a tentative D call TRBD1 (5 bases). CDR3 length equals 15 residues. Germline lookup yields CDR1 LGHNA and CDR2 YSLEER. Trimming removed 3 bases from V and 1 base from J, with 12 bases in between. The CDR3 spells CASSQGPLIQETQYF. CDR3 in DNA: TGCGCCAGCAGCCAGGGGCCTTTAATCCAAGAGACCCAGTACTTC.

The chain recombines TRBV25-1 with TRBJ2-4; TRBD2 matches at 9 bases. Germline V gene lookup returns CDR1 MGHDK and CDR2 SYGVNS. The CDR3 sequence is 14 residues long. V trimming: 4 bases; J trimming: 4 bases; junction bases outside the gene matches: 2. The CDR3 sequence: CASSVAGGKNIQYF. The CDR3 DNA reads TGTGCCAGCAGTGTGGCGGGGGGGAAAAACATTCAGTACTTC.

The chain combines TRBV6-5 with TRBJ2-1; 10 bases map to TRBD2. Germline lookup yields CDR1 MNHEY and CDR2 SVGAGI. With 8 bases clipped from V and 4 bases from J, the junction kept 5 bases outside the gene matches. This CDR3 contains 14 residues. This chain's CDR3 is CASSGLAAYNEQFF. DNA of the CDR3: TGTGCCAGCTCCGGACTAGCGGCTTACAATGAGCAGTTCTTC.